These 18 T cell receptor beta chains share one sample of origin, sequenced in a study of regulatory T cells. Study-level points and caveats: Hydrophobic residues at CDR3 positions 6 and 7 were enriched in conventional CD4+ T cells of CD3G-deficient patients.

The antigens these receptors bind are not known. Amplification used 52 TRBV primers and 13 TRBJ primers. This table comes from immunoSEQ multiplex PCR, and its TCRdb copy is limited to in-frame clones, with some not included. The sample lists tens of thousands of clones; nearly 90% were seen once. The specimen was conventional CD4+ T cells sorted from blood. The receptors here all came from a child younger than 18 with CD3G deficiency.

The J gene is TRBJ2-1, the V gene TRBV11-2; possible D gene TRBD2, 6 bases. Trimming cost V 1 base and J 12 bases, with 13 bases left between them. Germline-derived CDR1 and CDR2 are SGHAT and FQNNGV. This CDR3 is 13 amino acids long. The CDR3 bases are TGTGCCAGCAGCTTAGCTAATTGGGGGGTGCAGTTCTTC. Translated: CASSLANWGVQFF.

The V and J genes are TRBV6-1 and TRBJ2-1; D is perhaps TRBD2 (5 bases). Trimming stripped 8 bases from V and 9 bases from J, with 14 bases between. This CDR3 is 12 amino acids long. Germline V gene lookup returns CDR1 MNHNS and CDR2 SASEGT. CDR3 coding DNA: TGTGCCAGCTGCCCGGGGTGGGGTGAGCAGTTCTTC. Protein product: CASCPGWGEQFF.

The chain has TRBV28 and TRBJ2-4; 12 bases are shared with TRBD1. The CDR3 spans 21 residues. Germline V lookup: CDR1 MDHEN, CDR2 SYDVKM. V trimming: 6 bases; J trimming: 0 bases; junction bases outside the gene matches: 18. The CDR3 loop is CASSPWALGDRGRLAKNIQYF. The CDR3 DNA sequence: TGTGCCAGCAGCCCTTGGGCACTAGGGGACAGGGGGCGCCTAGCCAAAAACATTCAGTACTTC.

This chain connects TRBV19 to TRBJ1-5; D remains unclear. V lost 6 bases and J lost 0, with 12 bases in between. There are 15 residues in the CDR3. Per the germline V gene, CDR1 is LNHDA and CDR2 is SQIVND (reference sequence). The CDR3 DNA reads as TGTGCCAGTAGCCCTATGGTCCATAGCAATCAGCCCCAGCATTTT. Translating gives CASSPMVHSNQPQHF.

The V gene is TRBV10-1, the J gene TRBJ2-1, with 9 bases that match TRBD2. J lost 9 bases, V lost 6 bases, and 6 bases had no gene match. Per the germline V gene, CDR1 is WNHNN and CDR2 is SYGVQD (reference sequence). The CDR3 consists of 13 residues. CDR3 protein: CASRPGLACEQFF. The DNA of the CDR3 is TGCGCCAGCAGGCCGGGACTAGCTTGTGAGCAGTTCTTC.

This chain links TRBV28 with TRBJ1-2, with 8 bases fitting TRBD1. This CDR3 is 15 amino acids long. V lost 6 bases, J lost 5 bases, and 11 bases stayed unmatched. Germline V gene lookup returns CDR1 MDHEN and CDR2 SYDVKM. Here the CDR3 reads CASSKQGGRGYGYTF. CDR3 nucleotide sequence: TGTGCCAGCAGCAAACAGGGGGGCAGGGGATATGGCTACACCTTC.

The chain is built from TRBV28 and TRBJ2-2, with 8 bases aligning to TRBD1. The V and J ends lost 4 bases and 9 bases, in that order; junction bases with no gene match: 7. The CDR3 is 14 amino acids. Germline-derived CDR1 and CDR2 are MDHEN and SYDVKM. CDR3 coding DNA: TGTGCCAGCAGTTGGACAGGGAGGTCTAGGGAGCTGTTTTTT. The encoded protein is CASSWTGRSRELFF. Filled out from reference TRBV28 and TRBJ2-2, the complete variable domain reads DVKVTQSSRYLVKRTGEKVFLECVQDMDHENMFWYRQDPGLGLRLIYFSYDVKMKEKGDIPEGYSVSREKKERFSLILESASTNQTSMYLCASSWTGRSRELFFGEGSRLTVL.

This sequence joins TRBV7-8 and TRBJ2-5; D is possibly TRBD1 (6 bases). V lost 1 base and J lost 1, with 25 bases in between. This CDR3 is 20 amino acids long. Germline CDR1 and CDR2: SGHVS and FQNEAQ. For the CDR3, the DNA is TGTGCCAGCAGCTTAGTCCGGTTCCAAGGACAGAGGGGTCCCCAAGAGACCCAGTACTTC. Translated: CASSLVRFQGQRGPQETQYF.

The rearrangement links TRBV28 to TRBJ2-1; 10 nucleotides align to TRBD1. In germline, CDR1 is MDHEN, CDR2 SYDVKM. The CDR3 covers 16 residues. V shed 1 base and J 10 bases; nucleotides not matched to a gene: 10. The chain's CDR3 is CASSLSNRDRGGEQFF. The DNA for the CDR3 is TGTGCCAGCAGTTTATCGAACCGGGACAGGGGTGGAGAGCAGTTCTTC.

This clone was counted a few times. Distinct nucleotide sequences in the sample also encode this CDR3. This chain links TRBV28 with TRBJ1-5; possible D gene TRBD1, 5 bases. CDR1 and CDR2 from the germline V gene are MDHEN and SYDVKM. The V gene lost 3 bases and the J gene lost 7 bases, with 13 bases spanning the gap. CDR3 length: 14 amino acids. The CDR3 region has the DNA TGTGCCAGCAGTTTGGGGCAGGGCGGGCAGCCCCAGCATTTT. Amino acid sequence: CASSLGQGGQPQHF.

The J gene is TRBJ2-2, the V gene TRBV6-1; D gene ambiguous. Germline-derived CDR1 and CDR2 are MNHNS and SASEGT. The CDR3 has 11 residues. V shed 4 bases and J shed 9 bases, with 6 bases lying between them. The CDR3 region is CASSVNRELFF. The CDR3 nucleotides read TGTGCCAGCAGTGTGAATAGGGAGCTGTTTTTT.

The chain carries TRBV6-1 and TRBJ2-5; possible D gene TRBD1, 6 bases. TRBJ2-7 explains the end of the DNA better; the J call may be wrong. The CDR3 loop spans 12 amino acids. The germline CDR1 and CDR2 sequences are MNHNS and SASEGT. CDR3 sequence reads: CASSEAGAEQYF. The CDR3 DNA is TGTGCCAGCAGTGAAGCGGGGGCCGAGCAGTACTTC.

The rearrangement uses TRBV6-6 and TRBJ1-1; D is possibly TRBD1 (5 bases). Trimming took 5 bases from V and 3 from J, leaving 10 bases between them. The CDR3 is 13 amino acids. In germline, CDR1 is MNHNY, CDR2 SVGAGI (reference sequence). Written as DNA, the CDR3 is TGTGCCAGCAGTCCACAGGAGTACACTGAAGCTTTCTTT. Encoded protein: CASSPQEYTEAFF.

This chain links TRBV7-8 with TRBJ2-5; 9 nucleotides align to TRBD1. The J call may be mistaken, given a closer DNA end match to TRBJ2-7. The CDR3 consists of 15 residues. Germline V gene lookup returns CDR1 SGHVS and CDR2 FQNEAQ. The CDR3 loop reads CASSLEGQGFHEQYF. The CDR3 nucleotides read TGTGCCAGCAGCTTAGAGGGACAGGGTTTCCACGAGCAGTACTTC.

The V gene is TRBV21-1, the J gene TRBJ2-3; TRBD1 reflects the table's D call only, with no check against the DNA. TRBV21-1 is a pseudogene. The CDR3 length is 17 residues. This chain's CDR3 is CASSKCGRGDTGDTQYF. The CDR3 DNA reads as TGTGCCAGCAGCAAATGTGGCAGGGGGGACACAGGAGATACGCAGTATTTT.

The genes are TRBV7-8 and TRBJ2-7; D is tentatively TRBD1 or TRBD2 (5 bases each). The CDR3 consists of 15 residues. The V and J ends lost 0 bases and 2 bases respectively, with 11 bases between them. CDR1 is SGHVS and CDR2 is FQNEAQ in the germline V gene. The CDR3 is CASSLAVTGPYEQYF. CDR3 sequence (DNA): TGTGCCAGCAGCTTAGCTGTGACGGGACCCTACGAGCAGTACTTC.

This clone appeared a single time. The V and J genes are TRBV28 and TRBJ1-5; unclear D gene. Germline-derived CDR1 and CDR2 are MDHEN and SYDVKM. Trimming removed 2 bases at V and 11 bases at J, with 10 bases between. The CDR3 length is 12 residues. The CDR3 loop reads CASSLITGTQHF. CDR3 DNA: TGTGCCAGCAGTTTAATTACCGGGACCCAGCATTTT. Drawing the rest from reference TRBV28 and TRBJ1-5, the complete variable domain is DVKVTQSSRYLVKRTGEKVFLECVQDMDHENMFWYRQDPGLGLRLIYFSYDVKMKEKGDIPEGYSVSREKKERFSLILESASTNQTSMYLCASSLITGTQHFGDGTRLSIL.

The gene calls are TRBV5-1 and TRBJ2-7; TRBD2 matches 10 bases. The V gene end was trimmed by 5 bases and the J gene end by 5 bases; junction bases not matched to a gene: 7. Germline V lookup: CDR1 SGHRS, CDR2 YFSETQ. This CDR3 spans 14 amino acids. The CDR3 DNA is TGCGCCAGCAGTCCTGGGCTAGCGGGAGACGAGCAGTACTTC. This translates into CASSPGLAGDEQYF. The full variable domain, its missing parts supplied by reference TRBV5-1 and TRBJ2-7, is KAGVTQTPRYLIKTRGQQVTLSCSPISGHRSVSWYQQTPGQGLQFLFEYFSETQRNKGNFPGRFSGRQFSNSRSEMNVSTLELGDSALYLCASSPGLAGDEQYFGPGTRLTVT.